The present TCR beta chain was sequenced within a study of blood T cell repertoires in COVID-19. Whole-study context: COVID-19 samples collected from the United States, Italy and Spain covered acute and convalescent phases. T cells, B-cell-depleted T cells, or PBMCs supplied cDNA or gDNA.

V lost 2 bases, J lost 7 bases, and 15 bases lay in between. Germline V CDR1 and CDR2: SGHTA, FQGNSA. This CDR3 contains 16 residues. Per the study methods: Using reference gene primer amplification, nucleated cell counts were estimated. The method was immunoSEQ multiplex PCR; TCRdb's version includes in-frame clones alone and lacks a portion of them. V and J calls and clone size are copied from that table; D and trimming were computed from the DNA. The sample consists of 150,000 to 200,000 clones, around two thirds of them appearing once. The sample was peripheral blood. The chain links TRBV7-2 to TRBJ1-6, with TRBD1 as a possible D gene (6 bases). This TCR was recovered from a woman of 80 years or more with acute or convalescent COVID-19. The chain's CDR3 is CASSLRGGAMNSPLHF. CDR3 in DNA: TGTGCCAGCAGCTTAAGGGGGGGCGCGATGAATTCACCCCTCCACTTT.